This T cell receptor (beta chain) was observed in a study of lymphopenia after photon versus proton radiotherapy. Study-wide findings and caveats: Oligoclonal CD8+ Temra expansion after nadir drove photon patients' diversity drop. Photon-treated patients lost naive T cells and TCR diversity; proton-treated stayed stable.

A few counts support this clone. The antigen is not known. The CDR3 runs to 17 residues. Germline V lookup: CDR1 SNHLY, CDR2 FYNNEI. Germline trimming cut 4 bases from V and 0 bases from J; bases unmatched to any gene: 11. The protocol was immunoSEQ multiplex PCR, while the TCRdb copy is restricted to in-frame clones and leaves out a portion. Of 8,000 or so clones in the sample, around 88% are singletons; the top ten hold 21%. The material was peripheral blood, obtained from a patient treated with photon-based radiotherapy. The receptor was isolated from an elderly man with cholangiocarcinoma. The gene calls are TRBV2 and TRBJ1-1, with 7 bases aligning to TRBD1. The CDR3 DNA sequence: TGTGCCAGCAGTGGCCACAGGGGAGTTACCGTGAACACTGAAGCTTTCTTT. This sequence encodes CASSGHRGVTVNTEAFF.